Below, 18 T cell receptor beta chains from the same sample are listed, as sequenced in a study of T-cell memory formation after mild COVID-19. TCRdb analysed the 5' RACE reads with MiXCR anew, one entry per CDR3 protein. The data contain a few hundred thousand distinct CDR3 sequences, 27% of them singletons. Sample: PBMCs or a T cell subset sorted from them (not recorded which). Every receptor here comes from an adult woman who had mild COVID-19 (a few samples of this study predate the infection). Cell type and time point are not known.

CDR3 in amino acids: CASSQGPGANVLTF. CDR3 coding DNA: TGCGCCAGCAGCCAAGGTCCTGGGGCCAACGTCCTGACTTTC. V gene TRBV4-1 combines with J gene TRBJ2-6; D gene unclear. CDR3 size: 14 residues. From germline, CDR1 is MGHRA and CDR2 YSYEKL. V lost 1 base to trimming and J lost 2 bases, with 3 bases between them.

This clonotype appeared a few times. J is TRBJ2-1 and V is TRBV5-4; D not resolved. Germline CDR1 is SGHNT and CDR2 is YYREEE (reference sequence). Trimming removed 1 base at V and 0 bases at J, with 8 bases between. The CDR3 runs 15 residues. The CDR3 is CASSLRLSSYNEQFF. The CDR3 DNA is TGTGCCAGCAGCTTGCGATTGAGCTCCTACAATGAGCAGTTCTTC.

The chain is built from TRBV5-1 and TRBJ2-7; 8 bases fit TRBD1. The CDR3 totals 15 residues. Losses at the gene ends were 0 bases for V and 6 bases for J; bases not matched to a gene: 8. CDR1 and CDR2 from the germline V gene are SGHRS and YFSETQ. CDR3 sequence (DNA): TGCGCCAGCAGCTTGGAGAACAGGGGGGTCGTCGAGCAGTACTTC. Translating gives CASSLENRGVVEQYF.

The table lists this clonotype with a few counts. The rearrangement joins TRBV18 to TRBJ2-2; D gene uncertain. The CDR3 has 15 amino acids. V lost 1 base and J lost 2, with 8 bases in between. Germline V CDR1 and CDR2: KGHSH, LQKENI. CDR3 nucleotides: TGTGCCAGCTCACCACGTTCCAGAAACACCGGGGAGCTGTTTTTT. The encoded protein is CASSPRSRNTGELFF.

This chain uses TRBV3-1 with TRBJ2-1; 11 nucleotides match TRBD2. The CDR3 is 15 residues long. Germline trimming cut 3 bases from V and 5 bases from J; bases unmatched to any gene: 3. The germline V gene encodes CDR1 LGHDT and CDR2 YNNKEL (reference sequence). The DNA for the CDR3 is TGTGCCAGCAGCCATAGCGGGGGGGCCCACAATGAGCAGTTCTTC. Protein sequence: CASSHSGGAHNEQFF.

To note about this clonotype: A much larger clone differs from this one at a single base, so this may be a read error. The rearrangement links TRBV20-1 to TRBJ2-7, with 11 nucleotides matching TRBD1. The ends lost 6 bases at V and 3 bases at J; junction bases unmatched: 1. The V gene's germline CDR1 is DFQATT and CDR2 SNEGSKA (reference sequence). The CDR3 extends over 12 amino acids. CDR3 loop: CSAGTGGYEQYF. CDR3 nucleotide sequence: TGCAGTGCCGGGACAGGGGGCTACGAGCAGTACTTC.

This clonotype was seen only a few times. V usage is TRBV4-1 and J usage is TRBJ2-7; D may be TRBD1 (5 bases). V lost 1 base and J lost 2, with 18 bases in between. CDR3 length: 17 residues. The germline V gene has CDR1 MGHRA and CDR2 YSYEKL. DNA of the CDR3: TGCGCCAGCAGCCAAGTCCGACAGCTCCTTCCAACCTACGAGCAGTACTTC. Encoded protein: CASSQVRQLLPTYEQYF.

This clonotype was found a few times. The CDR3 DNA is TGCAGCGTGGTGCCTCGACTAGGCCTCTACGAGCAGTACTTC. Amino acids: CSVVPRLGLYEQYF. This sequence joins TRBV29-1 and TRBJ2-7, with D possibly TRBD2 on 6 matching bases. There are 14 residues in the CDR3. CDR1 and CDR2 from the germline V gene are SQVTM and ANQGSEA. Trimming stripped 6 bases from V and 3 bases from J, with 18 bases between.

The chain is built from TRBV29-1 and TRBJ2-5; D may be TRBD2 (6 bases). The CDR3 is 14 residues long. Germline CDR1 and CDR2: SQVTM and ANQGSEA. V lost 2 bases, J lost 4 bases, and 14 bases lay in between. The chain's CDR3 is CSVEILGGLETQYF. The CDR3 bases are TGCAGCGTTGAAATTCTTGGAGGGCTAGAGACCCAGTACTTC.

This chain joins TRBV6-5 and TRBJ1-1; D gene uncertain. Trimming removed 7 bases from V and 5 bases from J, with 20 bases in between. Germline CDR1 MNHEY, CDR2 SVGAGI. CDR3 length equals 15 residues. The CDR3 coding sequence is TGTGCCAGCACCTACCCCCTTACCGGTGGGACTGAAGCTTTCTTT. As protein: CASTYPLTGGTEAFF.

This clonotype was detected only a few times. The J gene is TRBJ2-7, the V gene TRBV7-9; D unresolved. Looked up from germline, CDR1 is SEHNR and CDR2 is FQNEAQ (reference sequence). V gave up 4 bases and J gave up 2 bases, with 12 bases separating them. This CDR3 has 14 amino acids. The CDR3 DNA follows: TGTGCCAGCAGCTCGTTCGCCGCTACCTACGAGCAGTACTTC. Encoded protein: CASSSFAATYEQYF.

This clonotype was seen only a few times. The chain links TRBV29-1 to TRBJ2-1; D not resolved. Germline V CDR1 and CDR2: SQVTM, ANQGSEA. V was pared by 5 bases and J by 0 bases, with 11 bases between. This CDR3 comprises 14 residues. The chain's CDR3 is CSVSPERSYNEQFF. In DNA, the CDR3 is TGCAGCGTTTCCCCAGAACGCTCCTACAATGAGCAGTTCTTC.

This clonotype occurred a few times. The J gene is TRBJ2-2, the V gene TRBV5-5; 7 bases align to TRBD1. The V gene's germline CDR1 is SGHKS and CDR2 YYEKEE (reference sequence). Trimming cost V 1 base and J 4 bases; bases outside gene matches: 4. CDR3 length: 15 residues. For the CDR3, the DNA is TGTGCCAGCAGCTTGCTGGGACAGTTCACCGGGGAGCTGTTTTTT. Translating it yields CASSLLGQFTGELFF.

The chain links TRBV7-2 to TRBJ1-4; 8 bases match TRBD1. The germline gives CDR1 SGHTA, CDR2 FQGNSA. Trimming removed 5 bases from V and 8 bases from J; junction bases left unmatched: 4. The CDR3 is 13 residues long. The CDR3 sequence: CASSGQGGEKLFF. The CDR3 DNA reads as TGTGCCAGCAGCGGACAGGGTGGCGAAAAACTGTTTTTT.

This clonotype was observed a handful of times. V gene TRBV7-9 combines with J gene TRBJ2-7; TRBD2 aligns across 10 bases. Looked up from germline, CDR1 is SEHNR and CDR2 is FQNEAQ (reference sequence). J gave up 3 bases and V 5 bases, and 10 bases lay outside the gene matches. CDR3 length: 16 amino acids. The CDR3 coding sequence is TGTGCCAGCAGCCCGCTTCCAGCGGGGGGGCACTACGAGCAGTACTTC. Residues: CASSPLPAGGHYEQYF.

The table lists this clonotype with a few counts. The J gene is TRBJ2-5, the V gene TRBV7-9; no clear D gene. The germline V gene encodes CDR1 SEHNR and CDR2 FQNEAQ (reference sequence). V lost 1 base, J lost 1 base, and 7 bases lay in between. This CDR3 contains 14 residues. The CDR3 protein is CASSLGPAQETQYF. CDR3 coding DNA: TGTGCCAGCAGCTTAGGTCCGGCCCAAGAGACCCAGTACTTC.

As regards this clonotype: A much more abundant neighbour one base away suggests this may be a read error. This chain uses TRBV7-8 with TRBJ2-7, with D tentatively TRBD1 (6 bases). Per the germline V gene, CDR1 is SGHVS and CDR2 is FQNEAQ. CDR3 size: 14 residues. DNA of the CDR3: TGTGACAGCAGCCCACAGGGCGGACCCTACGAGCAGTACTTC. It yields the protein CDSSPQGGPYEQYF. The variable domain in full, completed from reference TRBV7-8 and TRBJ2-7, reads GAGVSQSPRYKVAKRGQDVALRCDPISGHVSLFWYQQALGQGPEFLTYFQNEAQLDKSGLPSDRFFAERPEGSVSTLKIQRTQQEDSAVYLCDSSPQGGPYEQYFGPGTRLTVT.

The rearrangement joins TRBV13 to TRBJ2-7; D possibly uses TRBD1 or TRBD2 (5 bases each). There are 17 residues in the CDR3. With 5 bases removed from V and 1 base from J, the gap between germline ends came to 21 bases. Per the germline V gene, CDR1 is PRHDT and CDR2 is FYEKMQ (reference sequence). The CDR3 here is CASSRFLLRDGSYEQYF. DNA for the CDR3: TGTGCCAGCAGCCGGTTTCTCCTGAGGGACGGATCCTACGAGCAGTACTTC.